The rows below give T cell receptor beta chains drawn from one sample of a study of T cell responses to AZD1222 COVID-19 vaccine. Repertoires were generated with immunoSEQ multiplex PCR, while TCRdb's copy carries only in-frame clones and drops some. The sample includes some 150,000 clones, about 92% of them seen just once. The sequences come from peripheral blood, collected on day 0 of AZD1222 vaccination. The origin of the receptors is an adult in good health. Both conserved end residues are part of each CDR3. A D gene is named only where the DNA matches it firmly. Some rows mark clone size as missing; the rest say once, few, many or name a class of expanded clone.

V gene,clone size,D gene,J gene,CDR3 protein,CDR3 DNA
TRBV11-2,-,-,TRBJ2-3,CASSLALPGLSTDTQYF,TGTGCCAGCAGCTTAGCTCTGCCGGGACTCAGCACAGATACGCAGTATTTT
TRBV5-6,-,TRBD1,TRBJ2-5,CASSLKGTARWTQYF,TGTGCCAGCAGCTTGAAAGGGACAGCCCGTTGGACCCAGTACTTC
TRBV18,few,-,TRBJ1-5,CASSPGGGENQPQHF,TGTGCCAGCTCACCAGGGGGCGGGGAAAATCAGCCCCAGCATTTT
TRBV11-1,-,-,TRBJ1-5,CASSPEGGSNQPQHF,TGTGCCAGCAGCCCAGAGGGGGGAAGCAATCAGCCCCAGCATTTT
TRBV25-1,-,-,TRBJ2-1,CASSEYISREQFF,TGTGCCAGCAGTGAATATATTTCCCGTGAGCAGTTCTTC
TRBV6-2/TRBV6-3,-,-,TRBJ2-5,CASSYPGLTGTQYF,TGTGCCAGCAGTTACCCGGGACTGACGGGGACCCAGTACTTC
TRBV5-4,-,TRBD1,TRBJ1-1,CASSPGTGRTEAFF,TGTGCCAGCAGCCCAGGGACAGGGAGGACTGAAGCTTTCTTT
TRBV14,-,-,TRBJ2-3,CASSQGARGTDTQYF,TGTGCCAGCAGCCAAGGGGCGAGGGGCACAGATACGCAGTATTTT
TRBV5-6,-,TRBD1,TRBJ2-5,CASSLLDRSEETQYF,TGTGCCAGCAGCCTTTTGGACAGGTCGGAAGAGACCCAGTACTTC
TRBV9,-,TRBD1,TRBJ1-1,CASSVVGRQGEAFF,TGTGCCAGCAGCGTAGTCGGGAGACAGGGAGAAGCTTTCTTT